This T cell receptor (beta chain) came from a study of blood T cell repertoires in COVID-19 (dated by TCRdb to about 2020). In terms of the full investigation: Samples from collaborators originated in the United States, Italy and Spain and spanned both the acute and convalescent phases of COVID-19. The material from the prospective study consisted of cDNA or gDNA derived from T cells, B-cell-depleted T cells, or PBMCs. Deeply sampled blood TCRbeta repertoires from subjects exposed to, actively infected with, or recovered from COVID-19 were included in the dataset. A freely available public database, intended as a resource for researchers studying the immune response to SARS-CoV-2, is where the repertoires were released. Samples were obtained from the ongoing ImmuneRACE study (first 160 participants) and from about 1,300 subjects provided by 6 global collaborators. The sample metadata nearly always contained a de-identified subject ID, COVID-19 status, age in years and sex. Where available, HLA class I and class II types were obtained from metadata supplied by the sample provider rather than from assay-based typing. Findings and caveats that apply to the study as a whole: The quantity of clinical and demographic metadata differed by source and by participant and was supplied without curation.

Taken from the germline V gene, the CDR1 and CDR2 loops are SNHLY and FYNNEI. Cut back by 2 bases and 8 bases, the V and J ends lie 13 bases apart. From the cysteine through the phenylalanine, the CDR3 covers 14 amino acids. The kept DNA is CDR3 alone, 42 bases in frame from the first base. Enrolling through a virtual design, the prospective study's participants ranged in age from roughly 18 to 89 years and lived across around 25 United States geographic areas. In the prospective study, participants were assigned to cohorts based on the clinical history participants reported in a screening survey and a study questionnaire. Recovered participants in ImmuneRACE Cohort 3 were defined as having two consecutive negative NP/OP PCR tests, clearance from a healthcare professional, or resolution of symptoms. In the prospective study, mobile phlebotomists collected whole blood, serum and a nasopharyngeal or oropharyngeal swab from each participant. Prospective study participants could optionally give additional blood draws and questionnaires over an approximately 2-month period. Prospective study blood samples were shipped either frozen or at room temperature before DNA extraction.

This clone showed up just a few times. Its target antigen remains unknown. The record has no base qualities; no much larger clone is one base away. TCRbeta CDR3 regions were amplified from genomic DNA by means of the immunoSEQ Assay, a bias-controlled multiplex PCR. In the paper's pipeline: Nucleated cell counts per sample were estimated from amplification of reference gene primers within the assay. To quantify the absolute abundance of each unique TCRbeta CDR3 rearrangement, sequence reads were collapsed and filtered. For each sample, productive Simpson clonality was calculated as the square root of Simpson's diversity index across productive rearrangements. TCRdb took this table from immuneACCESS and kept in-frame rearrangements with V and J called. Such tables lack part of the clones; where checked against another copy, unresolved V genes explain under half of the gap, and the rest is unexplained. The V and J calls and clone size are taken from that table; D and trimming were inferred from the DNA. This sample comprises 300,000 to 450,000 clones, roughly nine tenths of them detected only once. The biggest ten clones account for 0.9% to 1.1% of the sample.

The sequenced material came from PBMCs or T cells enriched from blood (not recorded which). The rearrangement joined TRBV2 to TRBJ2-1; no D gene can be assigned with confidence. The source of this sequence is a man aged 18 to 29 who had recovered from COVID-19. The sequenced DNA is TGTGCCAGCAGTGAATCCTCTCCATCGGATGAGCAGTTCTTC. This encodes CASSESSPSDEQFF.